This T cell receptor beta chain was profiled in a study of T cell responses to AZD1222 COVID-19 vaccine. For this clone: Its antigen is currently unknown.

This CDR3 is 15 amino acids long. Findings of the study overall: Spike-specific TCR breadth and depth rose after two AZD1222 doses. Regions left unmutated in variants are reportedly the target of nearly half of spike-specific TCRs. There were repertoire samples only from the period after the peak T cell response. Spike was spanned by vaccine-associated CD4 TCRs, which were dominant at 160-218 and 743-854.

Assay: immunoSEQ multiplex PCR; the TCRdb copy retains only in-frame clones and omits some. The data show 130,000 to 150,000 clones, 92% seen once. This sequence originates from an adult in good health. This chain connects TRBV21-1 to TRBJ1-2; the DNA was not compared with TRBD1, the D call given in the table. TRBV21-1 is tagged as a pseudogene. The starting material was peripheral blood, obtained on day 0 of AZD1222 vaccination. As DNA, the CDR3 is TGTGCCAGCAGCCCCACCGGGACAGGCGACTATGGCTACACCTTC. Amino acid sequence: CASSPTGTGDYGYTF.